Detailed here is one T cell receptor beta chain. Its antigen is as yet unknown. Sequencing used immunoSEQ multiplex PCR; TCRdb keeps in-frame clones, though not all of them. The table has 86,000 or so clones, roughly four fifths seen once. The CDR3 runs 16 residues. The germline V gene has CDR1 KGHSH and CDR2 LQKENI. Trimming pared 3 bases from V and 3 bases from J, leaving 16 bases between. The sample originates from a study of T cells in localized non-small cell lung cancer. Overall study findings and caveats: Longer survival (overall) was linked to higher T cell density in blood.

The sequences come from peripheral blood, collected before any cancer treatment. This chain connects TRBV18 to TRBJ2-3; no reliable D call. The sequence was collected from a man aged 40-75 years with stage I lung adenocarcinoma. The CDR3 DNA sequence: TGTGCCAGCTCACCGTATGGATCCGCCCGTACAGATACGCAGTATTTT. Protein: CASSPYGSARTDTQYF.